The 16 T cell receptor beta chains listed next were all sequenced from one sample in a study of blood T cell repertoires in COVID-19. Profiling relied on immunoSEQ multiplex PCR, and the TCRdb table lists in-frame clones only, not all of them. The profile shows approximately 120,000 clones, roughly 85% of them singletons. The specimen sequenced was peripheral blood. The receptors originated from a woman of 80 years or more with COVID-19, enrolled during active disease.

The chain carries TRBV28 and TRBJ2-1, with TRBD2 matching 8 bases. Trimming took 5 bases from V and 0 from J; bases not matched to a gene: 6. Germline CDR1 is MDHEN and CDR2 is SYDVKM. The CDR3 runs 16 residues. The chain's CDR3 is CASSQNSGNSYNEQFF. The CDR3 nucleotides are TGTGCCAGCAGTCAAAATAGCGGGAACTCCTACAATGAGCAGTTCTTC.

The J gene is TRBJ1-5, the V gene TRBV15; no clear D. Deletions cut 1 base from V and 4 bases from J, with 8 bases between. Per the germline V gene, CDR1 is LNHNV and CDR2 is YYDKDF (reference sequence). The CDR3 spans 14 residues. The CDR3 DNA reads TGTGCCACCAGCAGAGGGAGGAGTAATCAGCCCCAGCATTTT. This codes for CATSRGRSNQPQHF.

This clone was seen only a few times. The chain is built from TRBV9 and TRBJ2-6; D may be TRBD1 (6 bases). The V and J ends lost 0 bases and 4 bases respectively, with 8 bases between them. Per the germline V gene, CDR1 is SGDLS and CDR2 is YYNGEE. The CDR3 spans 15 residues. CDR3 sequence (DNA): TGTGCCAGCAGCGTAGGGGACAACGGGGCCAACGTCCTGACTTTC. It translates to CASSVGDNGANVLTF.

The J gene is TRBJ1-1, the V gene TRBV7-2; a weak D match, TRBD1 (6 bases). This CDR3 spans 15 amino acids. V was shortened by 1 base and J by 1 base, with 10 bases between the two germline ends. CDR1 SGHTA and CDR2 FQGNSA come from the germline V gene. The CDR3 reads CASSLVVGGNTEAFF. CDR3 sequence (DNA): TGTGCCAGCAGCTTAGTTGTAGGGGGGAACACTGAAGCTTTCTTT.

The chain is built from TRBV3-1 (or the pseudogene TRBV3-2) and TRBJ2-2; TRBD1 matches at 10 bases. The V segment lost 2 bases and the J segment 7 bases; nucleotides outside the gene matches: 7. The CDR3 runs 16 residues. Germline CDR1 and CDR2: LGHDT and YNNKEL (reference sequence). In DNA, the CDR3 is TGTGCCAGCAGCCAATTTGGTGGGACAGGGGACGGGGAGCTGTTTTTT. Its protein is CASSQFGGTGDGELFF.

The rearrangement links TRBV29-1 to TRBJ2-5; 9 bases align to TRBD2. This CDR3 region has 14 residues. With V trimmed by 4 bases and J by 2 bases, 5 bases remained unmatched. Germline V gene data show CDR1 as SQVTM and CDR2 as ANQGSEA. CDR3 residues: CSVGIAGAQETQYF. CDR3 bases: TGCAGCGTTGGGATAGCGGGAGCACAAGAGACCCAGTACTTC.

The chain joins TRBV19 to TRBJ2-2; 8 nucleotides line up with TRBD2. From germline, CDR1 is LNHDA and CDR2 SQIVND (reference sequence). The V and J ends lost 6 bases and 7 bases, in that order; junction bases with no gene match: 13. This CDR3 is built from 16 residues. Written as DNA, the CDR3 is TGTGCCAGTAGGGGGAGGACGGGAGGGCCGTTCGGGGAGCTGTTTTTT. This codes for CASRGRTGGPFGELFF.

The rearrangement uses TRBV6-2 or TRBV6-3 and TRBJ2-1; 8 bases map to TRBD2. The CDR3 is 15 residues long. The germline V gene has CDR1 MNHEY and CDR2 SVGEGT. Trimming at V came to 5 bases and at J to 6 bases, leaving 9 bases not matched to a gene. This CDR3 is CASSPPGLGGNEQFF. The CDR3 coding sequence is TGTGCCAGCAGTCCACCGGGACTAGGTGGCAATGAGCAGTTCTTC.

The CDR3 spells CASSPGGGRNYEQYF. The CDR3 DNA is TGTGCCAGCAGCCCAGGGGGCGGGAGAAACTACGAGCAGTACTTC. The gene calls are TRBV3-1 (or the pseudogene TRBV3-2) and TRBJ2-7; tentatively, D is TRBD1 (8 bases). Trimming took 4 bases from V and 3 from J, leaving 16 bases between them. In germline, CDR1 is LGHDT, CDR2 YNNKEL (reference sequence). The CDR3 has 15 residues.

The chain recombines TRBV28 with TRBJ2-5; 7 bases line up with TRBD2. The trim removed 3 bases at V and 3 bases at J, leaving 7 bases unmatched. Germline-derived CDR1 and CDR2 are MDHEN and SYDVKM. This CDR3 has 15 amino acids. The CDR3 loop is CASSLSSGIKETQYF. The CDR3 DNA is TGTGCCAGCAGTTTGTCCAGCGGGATAAAAGAGACCCAGTACTTC.

V and J are TRBV6-2 or TRBV6-3 and TRBJ2-1; TRBD2 matches 9 bases. The CDR3 loop spans 16 amino acids. The germline V gene encodes CDR1 MNHEY and CDR2 SVGEGT. Unmatched junction bases numbered 11, after V lost 1 base and J lost 10 bases. The DNA of the CDR3 is TGTGCCAGCAGTTACTATCCTAGCGGGGCGGGGGGAGAGCAGTTCTTC. It codes for CASSYYPSGAGGEQFF.

This clone is a singleton in its sample. The V gene is TRBV6-5, the J gene TRBJ1-5; no clear D. Trimming shortened V by 5 bases and J by 0 bases, and 5 bases separated the two germline ends. The CDR3 extends over 13 amino acids. The germline V gene has CDR1 MNHEY and CDR2 SVGAGI. CDR3 sequence: CASSINSNQPQHF. In DNA, the CDR3 is TGTGCCAGCAGTATCAATAGCAATCAGCCCCAGCATTTT.

This clone is a singleton in its sample. The CDR3 here is CASSPTLGQGAEAFF. For the CDR3, the DNA is TGCGCCAGCAGCCCCACCCTCGGACAGGGGGCTGAAGCTTTCTTT. This chain joins TRBV5-1 and TRBJ1-1; 10 positions match TRBD1. CDR3 length: 15 amino acids. CDR1 is SGHRS, CDR2 YFSETQ, per germline. Trimming at V came to 4 bases and at J to 6 bases, leaving 9 bases not matched to a gene.

As to this clone: One junction end does not reproduce the germline sequence, and a read error may be involved. The rearrangement uses TRBV11-1 and TRBJ1-1; tentative D call: TRBD1 (6 bases). The CDR3 is 12 amino acids. CDR1 SGHAT and CDR2 FQDESV come from the germline V gene (reference sequence). CDR3 nucleotides: TGTGCCAGCAGCTTTACACGGGACACCCCTCTCTTT. Encoded protein: CASSFTRDTPLF.

The chain employs TRBV28 and TRBJ1-6; D remains unclear. Trimming removed 4 bases at V and 8 bases at J, with 18 bases between. The germline CDR1 and CDR2 sequences are MDHEN and SYDVKM. The CDR3 runs to 16 residues. This CDR3 reads CASSSPSKGGDSPLHF. CDR3 in DNA: TGTGCCAGCAGTTCCCCCTCGAAGGGCGGGGATTCACCCCTCCACTTT.

The V and J genes are TRBV4-2 and TRBJ1-2; TRBD1 might be the D (5 bases). Germline V gives CDR1 LGHNA, CDR2 YNFKEQ. The V and J ends lost 0 bases and 8 bases respectively, with 22 bases between them. The CDR3 has 17 residues. CDR3 in amino acids: CASSQDISTGDAGGYTF. CDR3 nucleotide sequence: TGTGCCAGCAGCCAAGATATCTCTACGGGGGACGCGGGAGGCTACACCTTC.